Below are 14 T cell receptor beta chains sequenced from a single sample in a study of blood T cell repertoires in COVID-19. Using immunoSEQ multiplex PCR, the repertoire was profiled, and TCRdb retains in-frame clones only, with some absent. The sample carries about 250,000 clones, approximately 90% recorded once. Sequenced: peripheral blood. The receptors were gathered from a man between 18 and 29 years old with active or convalescent COVID-19.

This clone was counted once. The chain combines TRBV4-3 with TRBJ1-1; 7 bases map to TRBD1. This CDR3 contains 14 residues. Germline V gene lookup returns CDR1 LGHNA and CDR2 YSLEER. V was clipped by 7 bases and J by 5 bases; unmatched bases: 10. CDR3 nucleotide sequence: TGCGCCAGCACTCAGGGGGGATCGGGGACTGAAGCTTTCTTT. Translating gives CASTQGGSGTEAFF.

The chain links TRBV9 to TRBJ2-2; no reliable D call. Trimming stripped 0 bases from V and 0 bases from J, with 9 bases between. The CDR3 has 16 residues. Germline CDR1 reads SGDLS; CDR2 reads YYNGEE. CDR3 coding DNA: TGTGCCAGCAGCGTAGGTCCCAGGCCGAACACCGGGGAGCTGTTTTTT. This codes for CASSVGPRPNTGELFF.

V is TRBV19 and J is TRBJ2-3, with 10 nucleotides matching TRBD1. This CDR3 has 15 residues. Unmatched junction bases numbered 6, after V lost 4 bases and J lost 5 bases. The germline V gene has CDR1 LNHDA and CDR2 SQIVND (reference sequence). In DNA form, the CDR3 reads TGTGCCAGTAGTACCGGACAGGGGGGAGGAGATACGCAGTATTTT. Translated: CASSTGQGGGDTQYF.

The rearrangement links TRBV5-6 to TRBJ2-6; TRBD1 might be the D (5 bases). V was shortened by 3 bases and J by 0 bases, with 13 bases between the two germline ends. The germline V gene encodes CDR1 SGHDT and CDR2 YYEEEE. The CDR3 spans 17 residues. The DNA for the CDR3 is TGTGCCAGCAGCTGGGGTGGGGCCCGCTCTGGGGCCAACGTCCTGACTTTC. Its translation: CASSWGGARSGANVLTF.

This chain connects TRBV7-3 to TRBJ1-1, with 7 bases matching TRBD1. Trimming cost V 2 bases and J 3 bases; bases outside gene matches: 9. Germline lookup yields CDR1 SGHTA and CDR2 FQGTGA. The CDR3 totals 16 residues. The CDR3 loop reads CASSLGLDRAHTEAFF. Here the CDR3 DNA reads TGTGCCAGCAGCTTAGGTCTCGACAGGGCCCACACTGAAGCTTTCTTT.

This chain joins TRBV5-1 and TRBJ2-7; the D gene is possibly TRBD1 (6 bases). Between the trimmed V and J ends, which lost 1 base and 4 bases, there was a span of 15 bases. There are 15 residues in the CDR3. Germline values: CDR1 SGHRS, CDR2 YFSETQ. CDR3 coding DNA: TGCGCCAGCAGCTTGTTTGGGGGCTCCGTTTACGAGCAGTACTTC. Translating it yields CASSLFGGSVYEQYF.

The chain has TRBV6-5 and TRBJ2-3, with 10 bases matching TRBD2. From germline, CDR1 is MNHEY and CDR2 SVGAGI. The CDR3 is 14 amino acids. V lost 10 bases, J lost 2 bases, and 6 bases stayed unmatched. CDR3 residues: CATRTSGSTDTQYF. The CDR3 nucleotides are TGTGCCACCAGGACTAGCGGATCCACAGATACGCAGTATTTT.

This rearrangement joins TRBV6-5 to TRBJ2-6, with no clear D. In germline, CDR1 is MNHEY, CDR2 SVGAGI. Trimming took 6 bases from V and 4 from J, leaving 13 bases between them. This CDR3 is built from 15 residues. CDR3 amino acids: CASSSTGLGANVLTF. CDR3 coding DNA: TGTGCCAGCAGCTCTACTGGGCTGGGGGCCAACGTCCTGACTTTC.

The chain recombines TRBV6-1 with TRBJ2-7; TRBD2 matches at 10 bases. Germline V gene sequence: CDR1 MNHNS, CDR2 SASEGT. The trim removed 2 bases at V and 1 base at J, leaving 5 bases unmatched. The CDR3 covers 16 residues. As DNA, the CDR3 is TGTGCCAGCAGTGAAAGGGCGACTAGCGGGTCCTACGAGCAGTACTTC. It encodes CASSERATSGSYEQYF.

CDR3 protein: CASSTSAGWAIEQYF. The CDR3 coding sequence is TGTGCCAGCAGTACCTCGGCAGGGTGGGCTATCGAGCAGTACTTC. The chain has TRBV27 and TRBJ2-7; D is possibly TRBD1 (5 bases). Per germline, CDR1 MNHEY and CDR2 SMNVEV (reference sequence). Between the trimmed V and J ends, which lost 5 bases and 6 bases, there was a span of 20 bases. The CDR3 runs 15 residues.

This clone appeared a few times. V usage is TRBV11-2 and J usage is TRBJ2-1; D might be TRBD2 (5 bases). Trimming cost V 2 bases and J 9 bases, with 8 bases left between them. The V gene's germline CDR1 is SGHAT and CDR2 FQNNGV. CDR3 size: 12 residues. The DNA for the CDR3 is TGTGCCAGCAGCTTATCTAGCCCTGAGCAGTTCTTC. Protein: CASSLSSPEQFF.

This clone has more than one count but fewer than ten. The chain joins TRBV2 to TRBJ1-4, with a possible D match to TRBD1 (6 bases). Trimming cost V 8 bases and J 11 bases, with 24 bases left between them. Germline values: CDR1 SNHLY, CDR2 FYNNEI. This CDR3 is built from 15 residues. CDR3 sequence (DNA): TGTGCCAGCCAACGGACGGGGGGCGAGAGCTTTAAACTGTTTTTT. Encoded protein: CASQRTGGESFKLFF.

The V gene is TRBV29-1, the J gene TRBJ2-7, with a tentative D call TRBD1 (5 bases). Germline V gene sequence: CDR1 SQVTM, CDR2 ANQGSEA. V dropped 5 bases and J dropped 4 bases, with 12 bases sitting between them. CDR3 size: 12 residues. The CDR3 loop reads CSVKTGTYEQYF. CDR3 nucleotides: TGCAGCGTTAAAACAGGAACGTACGAGCAGTACTTC.

The chain carries TRBV30 and TRBJ2-3; the D gene is possibly TRBD2 (7 bases). Germline lookup yields CDR1 GTSNPN and CDR2 SVGIG (reference sequence). CDR3 size: 15 residues. V lost 4 bases, J lost 2 bases, and 16 bases lay in between. This CDR3 is CAWTPQGRVTDTQYF. CDR3 nucleotide sequence: TGTGCCTGGACCCCGCAGGGGAGGGTCACAGATACGCAGTATTTT.